This T cell receptor (beta chain) appears in the sequencing data of a study of blood T cell repertoires in COVID-19. Study summary: Both acute and convalescent COVID-19 samples were obtained from the United States, Italy and Spain. T cells, B-cell-depleted T cells, or PBMCs supplied cDNA or gDNA.

Per the original data handling: It was from reference gene primer amplification that nucleated cell counts were estimated. Profiling relied on immunoSEQ multiplex PCR, and the TCRdb table lists in-frame clones only, not all of them. V, J and clone size were drawn from that table, and D and trimming were deduced from the DNA. Here the sample spans 100,000 to 120,000 clones, about 75% being singletons. Trimming pared 11 bases from V and 10 bases from J, leaving 18 bases between. CDR1 is SGHTA, CDR2 FQGNSA, per germline. The length of the CDR3 is 13 residues. The sequence derives from a woman in her 70s with acute or convalescent COVID-19. The V and J genes are TRBV7-2 and TRBJ1-6; perhaps TRBD1 as D (5 bases). Sequences were obtained from peripheral blood. In nucleotides, the CDR3 is TGTGCCTCTAGTGGGGGGTATCTCTCACCCCTCCACTTT. Protein: CASSGGYLSPLHF.